The source of this T cell receptor (beta chain) is a study of shared clonotypes between healthy human individuals. Study conclusions and caveats: The four-donor shared clonotypes exceeded non-shared clonotypes in generation probability, with non-shared ones scoring lower.

In the source study's methods: Filtering differed for immunoSEQ, which gave only junction sequences without quality scores. Some clones are missing from TCRdb's copy, which holds only in-frame ones; the method was immunoSEQ multiplex PCR. D and trimming come from the DNA, and the V and J calls and clone size come from that table. The table lists some 2,500,000 clones, roughly 93% of them singletons. This CDR3 has 16 residues. Trimming took off 3 bases at V and 0 bases at J, with 12 bases between the two ends. Germline assignment: CDR1 KGHSH and CDR2 LQKENI. Note on this clone: Its antigen is unknown.

This sequence was found in a man younger than 35 in good health. Some clones in this sample may be carry-over from other donors' samples. The specimen sequenced was naive CD4+ T cells from PBMCs. The subset here: CD45RA+ positively selected. The chain carries TRBV18 and TRBJ1-3; D gene unclear. CDR3 sequence: CASSPLPRSSGNTIYF. The CDR3 DNA is TGTGCCAGCTCACCCCTACCCAGGTCCTCTGGAAACACCATATATTTT.